This entry lists 10 T cell receptor beta chains sequenced from one sample in a study of control samples from healthy donors and cancer patients. Sequenced by immunoSEQ multiplex PCR; TCRdb stores in-frame clones only, minus some. The table records 60,000 to 75,000 clones, roughly nine tenths of them present only once. The sequencing input was PBMCs. These receptors all stem from a man in his fifties or sixties with colorectal cancer.

The J gene is TRBJ2-3, the V gene TRBV9; TRBD2 matches at 13 bases. The junction had 2 bases not matched to a gene; V was cut back by 3 bases and J by 1 base. This CDR3 is built from 16 residues. Germline assignment: CDR1 SGDLS and CDR2 YYNGEE. The CDR3 loop reads CASSAGLAGGTDTQYF. The CDR3, as DNA: TGTGCCAGCAGCGCTGGACTAGCGGGGGGCACAGATACGCAGTATTTT.

The CDR3 spells CATQGQGDTQYF. The CDR3 DNA reads TGTGCCACACAGGGGCAGGGGGATACGCAGTATTTT. This sequence joins TRBV6-6 and TRBJ2-3, with 7 bases aligning to TRBD1. The CDR3 totals 12 residues. Germline V lookup: CDR1 MNHNY, CDR2 SVGAGI (reference sequence). V shed 10 bases, J shed 6 bases, and the junction held 7 bases outside the gene matches.

The rearrangement links TRBV3-1 (or the pseudogene TRBV3-2) to TRBJ1-4; D gene ambiguous. V lost 4 bases and J 5 bases, leaving 17 bases between the germline ends. The CDR3 sequence is 16 residues long. Germline lookup yields CDR1 LGHDT and CDR2 YNNKEL (reference sequence). CDR3 region: CASSPTPTVLNEKLFF. The CDR3 DNA reads TGTGCCAGCAGCCCGACCCCGACGGTTTTAAATGAAAAACTGTTTTTT.

This chain joins TRBV11-2 and TRBJ2-1; TRBD2 is a possible D gene (5 bases). Germline V gene lookup returns CDR1 SGHAT and CDR2 FQNNGV. This CDR3 spans 15 amino acids. The V end lost 1 base, the J end lost 2 bases, and 9 bases lay between the germline ends. DNA of the CDR3: TGTGCCAGCAGCTTAGGCCGGGGAGCCTACAATGAGCAGTTCTTC. Amino acid sequence: CASSLGRGAYNEQFF.

V usage is TRBV5-1 and J usage is TRBJ1-1; D remains ambiguous. The CDR3 runs 13 residues. The V gene's germline CDR1 is SGHRS and CDR2 YFSETQ. Trimming removed 5 bases at V and 3 bases at J, with 11 bases between. CDR3 coding DNA: TGCGCCAGCAGGCTAGGACGGGACACTGAAGCTTTCTTT. Residues: CASRLGRDTEAFF.

J is TRBJ2-1 and V is TRBV6-2 or TRBV6-3, with a possible D match to TRBD2 (7 bases). CDR3 size: 17 residues. Germline V gene lookup returns CDR1 MNHEY and CDR2 SVGEGT. V lost 3 bases, J lost 3 bases, and 18 bases lay in between. The CDR3 DNA reads TGTGCCAGCAGTTATCGGACTAGAGGGGGGATCTACAATGAGCAGTTCTTC. Translated, it gives CASSYRTRGGIYNEQFF.

The V gene is TRBV6-5, the J gene TRBJ2-2; either TRBD1 or TRBD2 may fit D (5 bases each). CDR3 length: 14 residues. CDR1 and CDR2 (germline): MNHEY, SVGAGI. V was trimmed by 7 bases and J by 6 bases, leaving 15 bases between them. The chain's CDR3 is CASTLRDSAGELFF. The CDR3 nucleotides are TGTGCCAGCACCCTCAGGGATAGCGCCGGGGAGCTGTTTTTT.

The chain carries TRBV5-4 and TRBJ1-1; TRBD1 matches 7 bases. This CDR3 comprises 15 residues. J gave up 1 base and V 3 bases, and 6 bases lay outside the gene matches. Germline-derived CDR1 and CDR2 are SGHNT and YYREEE (reference sequence). The DNA of the CDR3 is TGTGCCAGCAGCTCGCCACAGGGGAGGAACACTGAAGCTTTCTTT. This codes for CASSSPQGRNTEAFF.

The V and J genes are TRBV14 and TRBJ1-2; possibly TRBD1 for D (6 bases). Germline values: CDR1 SGHDN, CDR2 FVKESK. Trimming removed 0 bases from V and 6 bases from J, with 17 bases in between. This CDR3 contains 16 residues. This CDR3 is CASSQDRGGRGDGYTF. As DNA, the CDR3 is TGTGCCAGCAGCCAAGATCGAGGGGGGCGAGGTGATGGCTACACCTTC.

The V gene is TRBV7-9, the J gene TRBJ1-1; D perhaps matches TRBD1 (5 bases). The V and J ends lost 3 bases and 1 base respectively, with 12 bases between them. The CDR3 is 15 residues long. Germline CDR1 SEHNR, CDR2 FQNEAQ (reference sequence). In DNA, the CDR3 is TGTGCCAGCAGCTTCCCCGGGACGAAGAACACTGAAGCTTTCTTT. Encoded protein: CASSFPGTKNTEAFF.